The rows below give T cell receptor beta chains drawn from one sample of a study of low-dose radiotherapy and immunotherapy resistance in tumors. MiXCR was run by TCRdb on the reads, yielding one entry per CDR3 protein. The sample holds approximately 91,000 distinct CDR3 sequences, 20% to 25% seen once. The sample consisted of PBMCs, taken after low-dose radiotherapy plus immunotherapy. The receptors shown here come from a female donor with ovarian cancer. Both conserved end residues are part of each CDR3. Fields, in order: D gene, clone size, V gene, J gene, CDR3 protein, CDR3 DNA. A D gene is named only where the DNA matches it firmly. Only part of the rows carry a size: once, few, many, or a class if the clone is expanded.

d_call: .; clone_size: many; v_call: TRBV6-2/TRBV6-3; j_call: TRBJ2-1; cdr3_aa: CASSPPGSSYNEQFF; cdr3_nt: TGTGCCAGCAGTCCCCCGGGTTCTTCCTACAATGAGCAGTTCTTC
d_call: .; clone_size: .; v_call: TRBV11-1; j_call: TRBJ2-2; cdr3_aa: CASSPGTTGELFF; cdr3_nt: TGTGCCAGCAGCCCCGGGACCACCGGGGAGCTGTTTTTT
d_call: .; clone_size: many; v_call: TRBV19; j_call: TRBJ2-3; cdr3_aa: CASRSKGGDTQYF; cdr3_nt: TGTGCCAGTAGGAGTAAGGGGGGAGATACGCAGTATTTT
d_call: .; clone_size: many; v_call: TRBV20-1; j_call: TRBJ2-5; cdr3_aa: CSARGSQTQYF; cdr3_nt: TGCAGTGCTAGAGGTAGCCAGACCCAGTACTTC
d_call: .; clone_size: many; v_call: TRBV7-2; j_call: TRBJ2-5; cdr3_aa: CASSLYGGNAAETQYF; cdr3_nt: TGTGCCAGCAGCTTATACGGCGGGAACGCGGCAGAGACCCAGTACTTC
d_call: .; clone_size: many; v_call: TRBV7-9; j_call: TRBJ2-2; cdr3_aa: CASSPQPGTGELFF; cdr3_nt: TGTGCCAGCAGCCCTCAACCGGGCACCGGGGAGCTGTTTTTT
d_call: TRBD1; clone_size: .; v_call: TRBV7-2; j_call: TRBJ1-2; cdr3_aa: CASSSGTGNYGYTF; cdr3_nt: TGTGCCAGCAGCTCCGGGACAGGGAACTATGGCTACACCTTC
d_call: .; clone_size: many; v_call: TRBV6-2/TRBV6-3; j_call: TRBJ1-3; cdr3_aa: CASSYDQGIGNTIYF; cdr3_nt: TGTGCCAGCAGTTACGACCAGGGGATCGGAAACACCATATATTTT
d_call: TRBD1; clone_size: many; v_call: TRBV28; j_call: TRBJ1-5; cdr3_aa: CASSSPGQGYNQPQHF; cdr3_nt: TGTGCCAGCAGTTCCCCCGGACAGGGGTACAATCAGCCCCAGCATTTT
d_call: .; clone_size: many; v_call: TRBV5-6; j_call: TRBJ2-1; cdr3_aa: CASSSVPLNYEQFF; cdr3_nt: TGTGCCAGCAGTTCCGTCCCCCTCAACTATGAGCAGTTCTTC
d_call: TRBD2; clone_size: .; v_call: TRBV5-1; j_call: TRBJ2-7; cdr3_aa: CASSQSSGGHQVNEQYF; cdr3_nt: TGCGCCAGCAGCCAGAGTAGCGGGGGCCACCAGGTCAACGAGCAGTACTTC
d_call: .; clone_size: .; v_call: TRBV6-2/TRBV6-3; j_call: TRBJ2-7; cdr3_aa: CASSTGWGEQYF; cdr3_nt: TGTGCCAGCAGCACCGGCTGGGGCGAGCAGTACTTC
d_call: .; clone_size: many; v_call: TRBV4-2; j_call: TRBJ1-2; cdr3_aa: CASSQVQNYGYTF; cdr3_nt: TGTGCCAGCAGCCAAGTACAGAACTATGGCTACACCTTC
d_call: .; clone_size: medium-sized; v_call: TRBV7-8; j_call: TRBJ1-2; cdr3_aa: CASSPGRDGYTF; cdr3_nt: TGTGCCAGCAGCCCGGGACGGGATGGCTACACCTTC
d_call: .; clone_size: .; v_call: TRBV4-3; j_call: TRBJ1-2; cdr3_aa: CASSEALICDRGTRIYYTCGYTF; cdr3_nt: TGCGCCAGCAGCGAAGCTTTGATTTGCGACCGGGGTACGAGAATATACTATACCTGTGGCTACACCTTC
d_call: TRBD2; clone_size: many; v_call: TRBV4-2; j_call: TRBJ2-2; cdr3_aa: CASSQGLAGEGGELFF; cdr3_nt: TGTGCCAGCAGCCAAGGACTAGCGGGAGAGGGCGGGGAGCTGTTTTTT
d_call: .; clone_size: many; v_call: TRBV11-2; j_call: TRBJ2-2; cdr3_aa: CASSLGAGPSTGELFF; cdr3_nt: TGTGCCAGCAGCTTGGGGGCAGGGCCCTCCACCGGGGAGCTGTTTTTT
d_call: .; clone_size: many; v_call: TRBV2; j_call: TRBJ1-4; cdr3_aa: CASSPDINEKLFF; cdr3_nt: TGTGCCAGCAGCCCCGACATAAATGAAAAACTGTTTTTT
d_call: .; clone_size: many; v_call: TRBV28; j_call: TRBJ2-7; cdr3_aa: CASSSPGGLTYEQYF; cdr3_nt: TGTGCCAGCAGTTCTCCGGGGGGCCTAACCTACGAGCAGTACTTC
d_call: .; clone_size: many; v_call: TRBV24-1; j_call: TRBJ2-3; cdr3_aa: CATSAPGGSVTQYF; cdr3_nt: TGTGCCACCAGTGCTCCCGGTGGATCGGTTACGCAGTATTTT
d_call: .; clone_size: many; v_call: TRBV11-2; j_call: TRBJ2-1; cdr3_aa: CASSFLVDNEQFF; cdr3_nt: TGTGCCAGCAGCTTTTTGGTAGACAATGAGCAGTTCTTC
d_call: .; clone_size: many; v_call: TRBV30; j_call: TRBJ2-1; cdr3_aa: CAFRSYNEQFF; cdr3_nt: TGTGCCTTCCGGTCCTACAATGAGCAGTTCTTC
d_call: .; clone_size: few; v_call: TRBV7-2; j_call: TRBJ2-5; cdr3_aa: CASSLDPGKQETQYF; cdr3_nt: TGTGCCAGCAGCTTAGACCCGGGCAAGCAAGAGACCCAGTACTTC
d_call: TRBD1; clone_size: many; v_call: TRBV4-2; j_call: TRBJ1-5; cdr3_aa: CASSPDRAQPQHF; cdr3_nt: TGTGCCAGCAGCCCCGACAGGGCGCAGCCCCAGCATTTT
d_call: .; clone_size: many; v_call: TRBV7-9; j_call: TRBJ1-2; cdr3_aa: CASSLDVYLSNYPF; cdr3_nt: TGTGCCAGCAGCTTAGACGTCTATCTATCAAACTATCCCTTC
d_call: .; clone_size: once; v_call: TRBV20-1; j_call: TRBJ2-2; cdr3_aa: CSARDVSRLGTGELFFF; cdr3_nt: .
d_call: .; clone_size: many; v_call: TRBV28; j_call: TRBJ1-2; cdr3_aa: CASSLVGGAFGYTF; cdr3_nt: TGTGCCAGCAGTTTGGTAGGGGGAGCGTTTGGCTACACCTTC
d_call: .; clone_size: many; v_call: TRBV11-2; j_call: TRBJ2-5; cdr3_aa: CASSFPGHQETQYF; cdr3_nt: TGTGCCAGCAGCTTTCCGGGGCACCAAGAGACCCAGTACTTC
d_call: .; clone_size: many; v_call: TRBV15; j_call: TRBJ2-7; cdr3_aa: CAPSGEGRGSYEQYF; cdr3_nt: TGTGCCCCGTCAGGGGAGGGTCGGGGCTCCTACGAGCAGTACTTC
d_call: .; clone_size: many; v_call: TRBV19; j_call: TRBJ2-1; cdr3_aa: CASSPTRDNEQFF; cdr3_nt: TGTGCCAGTAGTCCTACCAGGGACAATGAGCAGTTCTTC
d_call: TRBD2; clone_size: many; v_call: TRBV13; j_call: TRBJ2-1; cdr3_aa: CASSPGTSGGVIPYNEQFF; cdr3_nt: TGTGCCAGCAGCCCCGGGACTAGCGGGGGGGTTATACCCTACAATGAGCAGTTCTTC
d_call: TRBD1; clone_size: many; v_call: TRBV25-1; j_call: TRBJ2-2; cdr3_aa: CASSGGGTGYTGELFF; cdr3_nt: TGTGCCAGCAGTGGAGGAGGGACAGGATACACCGGGGAGCTGTTTTTT
d_call: .; clone_size: .; v_call: TRBV5-1; j_call: TRBJ2-2; cdr3_aa: CASSRTGTANTGELFF; cdr3_nt: TGCGCCAGCAGCCGCACCGGGACTGCAAACACCGGGGAGCTGTTTTTT
d_call: .; clone_size: many; v_call: TRBV5-6; j_call: TRBJ2-2; cdr3_aa: CASSPRTPFGTGELFF; cdr3_nt: TGTGCCAGCAGCCCCCGGACACCTTTCGGCACCGGGGAGCTGTTTTTT
d_call: TRBD2; clone_size: many; v_call: TRBV7-9; j_call: TRBJ2-1; cdr3_aa: CASSSSGGTYNEQFF; cdr3_nt: TGTGCCAGCAGCTCTAGCGGGGGGACCTACAATGAGCAGTTCTTC
d_call: .; clone_size: many; v_call: TRBV7-9; j_call: TRBJ2-1; cdr3_aa: CASSLGSRQPYNEQFF; cdr3_nt: TGTGCCAGCAGCTTAGGTAGTCGTCAACCCTACAATGAGCAGTTCTTC
d_call: .; clone_size: many; v_call: TRBV19; j_call: TRBJ1-1; cdr3_aa: CASSPGEGPEAFF; cdr3_nt: TGTGCCAGTAGTCCCGGGGAGGGCCCTGAAGCTTTCTTT
d_call: .; clone_size: many; v_call: TRBV11-3; j_call: TRBJ2-2; cdr3_aa: CASSIQQNTGELFF; cdr3_nt: TGTGCCAGCAGCATCCAACAGAACACCGGGGAGCTGTTTTTT
d_call: TRBD2; clone_size: .; v_call: TRBV6-2/TRBV6-3; j_call: TRBJ2-1; cdr3_aa: CASSSSGVAYNEQFF; cdr3_nt: TGTGCCAGCAGTTCTAGCGGGGTTGCCTACAATGAGCAGTTCTTC
d_call: .; clone_size: many; v_call: TRBV11-2; j_call: TRBJ2-1; cdr3_aa: CASSSGTEQFF; cdr3_nt: TGTGCCAGCAGCTCCGGGACAGAGCAGTTCTTC
d_call: .; clone_size: many; v_call: TRBV28; j_call: TRBJ2-7; cdr3_aa: CASSFRSSPYEQYF; cdr3_nt: TGTGCCAGCAGTTTCCGGAGTTCCCCCTACGAGCAGTACTTC
d_call: .; clone_size: many; v_call: TRBV9; j_call: TRBJ2-2; cdr3_aa: CASSERRGTGELFF; cdr3_nt: TGTGCCAGCAGCGAAAGAAGGGGCACCGGGGAGCTGTTTTTT
d_call: TRBD2; clone_size: many; v_call: TRBV7-9; j_call: TRBJ2-1; cdr3_aa: CASSSGGLAGGPISYNEQFF; cdr3_nt: TGTGCCAGCAGCTCTGGGGGGCTAGCGGGAGGGCCGATTTCCTACAATGAGCAGTTCTTC
d_call: .; clone_size: many; v_call: TRBV18; j_call: TRBJ1-1; cdr3_aa: CASSPQGDTEAFF; cdr3_nt: TGTGCCAGCTCACCACAGGGTGACACTGAAGCTTTCTTT
d_call: .; clone_size: many; v_call: TRBV5-1; j_call: TRBJ1-1; cdr3_aa: CASSSPLATEAFF; cdr3_nt: TGCGCCAGCAGCTCCCCCCTCGCCACTGAAGCTTTCTTT
d_call: .; clone_size: many; v_call: TRBV7-2; j_call: TRBJ1-2; cdr3_aa: CASSPQGLYGYTF; cdr3_nt: TGTGCCAGCAGCCCACAGGGCCTCTATGGCTACACCTTC
d_call: .; clone_size: many; v_call: TRBV7-9; j_call: TRBJ1-5; cdr3_aa: CASSSDRTNQPQHF; cdr3_nt: TGTGCCAGCAGCTCGGACAGAACCAATCAGCCCCAGCATTTT
d_call: .; clone_size: many; v_call: TRBV25-1; j_call: TRBJ2-5; cdr3_aa: CASGIALETQYF; cdr3_nt: TGTGCTTCGGGGATAGCGCTAGAGACCCAGTACTTC
d_call: .; clone_size: many; v_call: TRBV2; j_call: TRBJ1-2; cdr3_aa: CASSEELELDYGYTF; cdr3_nt: TGTGCCAGCAGTGAAGAATTGGAACTTGACTATGGCTACACCTTC
d_call: TRBD1; clone_size: many; v_call: TRBV20-1; j_call: TRBJ1-5; cdr3_aa: CSALDRGWVVNQPQHF; cdr3_nt: TGCAGTGCTTTGGACAGGGGATGGGTAGTCAATCAGCCCCAGCATTTT
d_call: .; clone_size: many; v_call: TRBV28; j_call: TRBJ2-5; cdr3_aa: CASGGPQETQYF; cdr3_nt: TGTGCCAGCGGGGGACCTCAAGAGACCCAGTACTTC
d_call: .; clone_size: many; v_call: TRBV7-2; j_call: TRBJ2-2; cdr3_aa: CASSLRRTTGELFF; cdr3_nt: TGTGCCAGCAGCTTAAGGCGAACCACCGGGGAGCTGTTTTTT
d_call: .; clone_size: many; v_call: TRBV5-3; j_call: TRBJ2-5; cdr3_aa: CASMLFEQTQYF; cdr3_nt: TGTGCCAGCATGCTCTTTGAGCAGACCCAGTACTTC